A single sample is the source of the 25 T cell receptor beta chains below, sequenced in a study of blood T cell repertoires in COVID-19 (dated by TCRdb to the early 2020s). The library was built by means of the immunoSEQ multiplex PCR assay. The source is immuneACCESS, and TCRdb retained only in-frame sequences with V and J called. Part of the clones is not carried over; for the studies checked, unresolved V genes explain less than half of this, and the remainder is unexplained. This sample comprises approximately 60,000 clones, about 83% of them detected only once. Approximately 3.4% of the sample comes from the top ten. Sequencing used peripheral blood. The source is a woman of 80 years or more with acute or convalescent COVID-19.

This chain joins TRBV7-9 and TRBJ2-7; D is unresolved. Germline V gene data show CDR1 as SEHNR and CDR2 as FQNEAQ (reference sequence). Deletions cut 0 bases from V and 12 bases from J, with 15 bases between. This CDR3 is built from 13 residues. The CDR3 DNA follows: TGTGCCAGCAGCTTAGCATCCAACTCCGGTTCGTACTTC. Translated: CASSLASNSGSYF.

J is TRBJ1-2 and V is TRBV5-1; TRBD1 matches at 9 bases. The CDR3 loop spans 13 amino acids. The V gene end was trimmed by 0 bases and the J gene end by 8 bases; junction bases not matched to a gene: 2. Germline V gives CDR1 SGHRS, CDR2 YFSETQ. CDR3 region: CASSLGTGEGYTF. In DNA form, the CDR3 reads TGCGCCAGCAGCTTGGGGACAGGGGAGGGCTACACCTTC. Full variable domain (rest looked up from reference TRBV5-1 and TRBJ1-2): KAGVTQTPRYLIKTRGQQVTLSCSPISGHRSVSWYQQTPGQGLQFLFEYFSETQRNKGNFPGRFSGRQFSNSRSEMNVSTLELGDSALYLCASSLGTGEGYTFGSGTRLTVV.

The chain joins TRBV7-3 to TRBJ2-3; 11 nucleotides agree with TRBD2. The junction had 5 bases not matched to a gene; V was cut back by 5 bases and J by 1 base. There are 16 residues in the CDR3. Germline-derived CDR1 and CDR2 are SGHTA and FQGTGA. CDR3 DNA sequence: TGTGCCAGCAGCCCTCGACTAGCGGGGCGCACAGATACGCAGTATTTT. Translating gives CASSPRLAGRTDTQYF. Drawing the rest from reference TRBV7-3 and TRBJ2-3, the complete variable domain is GAGVSQTPSNKVTEKGKYVELRCDPISGHTALYWYRQSLGQGPEFLIYFQGTGAADDSGLPNDRFFAVRPEGSVSTLKIQRTERGDSAVYLCASSPRLAGRTDTQYFGPGTRLTVL.

The V and J genes are TRBV6-5 and TRBJ2-5; 7 bases are shared with TRBD2. This CDR3 is built from 12 residues. Per the germline V gene, CDR1 is MNHEY and CDR2 is SVGAGI. V shed 6 bases and J 4 bases; nucleotides not matched to a gene: 2. CDR3 amino acids: CASRGRGETQYF. The CDR3, as DNA: TGTGCCAGCAGGGGGAGGGGAGAGACCCAGTACTTC.

By its share, this clone is medium-sized (0.01 to 0.1%). The rearrangement uses TRBV7-2 and TRBJ1-3; D not resolved. Germline CDR1 is SGHTA and CDR2 is FQGNSA. The CDR3 has 14 residues. Deletions cut 5 bases from V and 7 bases from J, with 15 bases between. CDR3 coding DNA: TGTGCCAGCAGCCTAGGCGGGGAGTATAACACCATATATTTT. Protein product: CASSLGGEYNTIYF.

CDR3 sequence reads: CASSYVLRAGESNQPQHF. The DNA for the CDR3 is TGTGCCAGCAGTTACGTCCTACGGGCAGGGGAAAGCAATCAGCCCCAGCATTTT. This chain joins TRBV6-2 or TRBV6-3 and TRBJ1-5; D possibly corresponds to TRBD1 (6 bases). Germline V gene sequence: CDR1 MNHEY, CDR2 SVGEGT. This CDR3 has 18 residues. V dropped 2 bases and J dropped 1 base, with 18 bases sitting between them.

V is TRBV5-1 and J is TRBJ1-2; 10 bases fit TRBD1. This CDR3 is built from 16 residues. Trimming at V came to 0 bases and at J to 6 bases, leaving 8 bases not matched to a gene. In germline, CDR1 is SGHRS, CDR2 YFSETQ. The CDR3: CASSLAVAGTGDGYTF. The CDR3 DNA is TGCGCCAGCAGCTTGGCCGTGGCCGGGACAGGGGATGGCTACACCTTC. The entire variable domain, with the rest obtained from reference TRBV5-1 and TRBJ1-2, is as follows: KAGVTQTPRYLIKTRGQQVTLSCSPISGHRSVSWYQQTPGQGLQFLFEYFSETQRNKGNFPGRFSGRQFSNSRSEMNVSTLELGDSALYLCASSLAVAGTGDGYTFGSGTRLTVV.

V is TRBV6-5 and J is TRBJ2-3, with 7 bases fitting TRBD1. Germline V gene data show CDR1 as MNHEY and CDR2 as SVGAGI. The ends lost 4 bases at V and 0 bases at J; junction bases unmatched: 4. The CDR3 is made up of 15 amino acids. CDR3 in DNA: TGTGCCAGCAGTTTCCGGGACAGAAGCACAGATACGCAGTATTTT. As protein: CASSFRDRSTDTQYF.

The chain employs TRBV2 and TRBJ1-1; D is perhaps TRBD1 (5 bases). The CDR3 runs 14 residues. Germline CDR1 is SNHLY and CDR2 is FYNNEI. Deletions cut 5 bases from V and 4 bases from J, with 14 bases between. CDR3 amino acids: CASSRQGGPTEAFF. The CDR3 bases are TGTGCCAGCAGTAGGCAGGGAGGTCCCACTGAAGCTTTCTTT.

The V and J genes are TRBV6-5 and TRBJ1-5; the D is unclear. This CDR3 comprises 12 residues. Trimming cost V 7 bases and J 7 bases, with 11 bases left between them. Germline-derived CDR1 and CDR2 are MNHEY and SVGAGI. The CDR3 spells CASNRGVQPQHF. CDR3 DNA: TGTGCCAGCAACCGCGGGGTACAGCCCCAGCATTTT.

The rearrangement joins TRBV27 to TRBJ1-4; a weak D match, TRBD1 (6 bases). V dropped 2 bases and J dropped 4 bases, with 17 bases sitting between them. The germline V gene encodes CDR1 MNHEY and CDR2 SMNVEV (reference sequence). The CDR3 extends over 17 amino acids. CDR3 region: CASSLLGPGAFNEKLFF. Here the CDR3 DNA reads TGTGCCAGCAGTTTACTAGGGCCAGGGGCTTTTAATGAAAAACTGTTTTTT.

The sample holds a few counts of this clone. The chain recombines TRBV6-6 with TRBJ1-6, with D uncertain. V was trimmed by 7 bases and J by 6 bases, leaving 13 bases between them. Germline V gene data show CDR1 as MNHNY and CDR2 as SVGAGI (reference sequence). There are 14 residues in the CDR3. The DNA of the CDR3 is TGTGCCAGCACCCAACTACAAACTAATTCACCCCTCCACTTT. Encoded protein: CASTQLQTNSPLHF.

This sequence joins TRBV18 and TRBJ1-5; possibly TRBD1 for D (5 bases). The germline V gene encodes CDR1 KGHSH and CDR2 LQKENI. The germline V and J ends were trimmed by 3 bases and 6 bases, with 12 bases remaining between them. There are 14 residues in the CDR3. In DNA form, the CDR3 reads TGTGCCAGCTCACCCTCTGGGGGGGGTCAGCCCCAGCATTTT. It is translated as CASSPSGGGQPQHF.

The V call is TRBV15, the J call TRBJ1-2; the D gene is possibly TRBD1 (5 bases). V lost 1 base and J 5 bases, leaving 23 bases between the germline ends. Germline V gene data show CDR1 as LNHNV and CDR2 as YYDKDF (reference sequence). This CDR3 is 18 amino acids long. CDR3 amino acids: CATSRAKARVAANYGYTF. CDR3 in DNA: TGTGCCACCAGCAGAGCAAAGGCCAGGGTTGCCGCAAATTATGGCTACACCTTC.

The gene calls are TRBV7-3 and TRBJ2-7; the match to TRBD1 covers 8 bases. Trimming removed 3 bases from V and 6 bases from J; junction bases left unmatched: 7. The CDR3 is 14 residues long. In germline, CDR1 is SGHTA, CDR2 FQGTGA. The CDR3 reads CASSLTGAAAEQYF. Written as DNA, the CDR3 is TGTGCCAGCAGCTTGACAGGGGCTGCGGCCGAGCAGTACTTC.

The CDR3, as DNA: TGTGCCAGCAGCTCATGGACAGGGACCTACGAGCAGTACTTC. Protein sequence: CASSSWTGTYEQYF. V usage is TRBV7-2 and J usage is TRBJ2-7, with TRBD1 identical over 8 bases. Germline CDR1 and CDR2: SGHTA and FQGNSA. V lost 4 bases and J lost 2; bases outside the gene matches: 4. There are 14 residues in the CDR3.

The chain is built from TRBV3-1 (or the pseudogene TRBV3-2) and TRBJ1-6; 8 bases map to TRBD1. J lost 9 bases, V lost 3 bases, and 7 bases had no gene match. The germline V gene has CDR1 LGHDT and CDR2 YNNKEL (reference sequence). This CDR3 region has 15 residues. The CDR3 DNA sequence: TGTGCCAGCAGCCACACAGACAGGGGCGGTTCACCCCTCCACTTT. This encodes CASSHTDRGGSPLHF.

Written as DNA, the CDR3 is TGTGCCAGCAGCTCCGGGACTAGCGCCTACAATGAGCAGTTCTTC. Its translation: CASSSGTSAYNEQFF. This sequence joins TRBV7-2 and TRBJ2-1; 10 nucleotides agree with TRBD2. Germline V gene data show CDR1 as SGHTA and CDR2 as FQGNSA. V lost 4 bases to trimming and J lost 2 bases; unmatched junction nucleotides: 2. The CDR3 totals 15 residues.

This chain links TRBV19 with TRBJ1-2; D gene unclear. Germline V lookup: CDR1 LNHDA, CDR2 SQIVND (reference sequence). V dropped 5 bases and J dropped 4 bases, with 8 bases sitting between them. This CDR3 comprises 12 residues. CDR3 amino acids: CASSFPGYGYTF. CDR3 DNA sequence: TGTGCCAGTAGTTTTCCCGGCTATGGCTACACCTTC.

The chain links TRBV19 to TRBJ1-2, with D possibly matching TRBD1 (6 bases). Germline V CDR1 and CDR2: LNHDA, SQIVND (reference sequence). Trimming took 4 bases from V and 4 from J, leaving 16 bases between them. This CDR3 region has 15 residues. The chain's CDR3 is CASSTGDGQFYGYTF. The DNA for the CDR3 is TGTGCCAGTAGTACCGGGGATGGACAGTTCTATGGCTACACCTTC. The full variable domain, its missing parts supplied by reference TRBV19 and TRBJ1-2, is DGGITQSPKYLFRKEGQNVTLSCEQNLNHDAMYWYRQDPGQGLRLIYYSQIVNDFQKGDIAEGYSVSREKKESFPLTVTSAQKNPTAFYLCASSTGDGQFYGYTFGSGTRLTVV.

This chain joins TRBV6-5 and TRBJ1-2; 8 nucleotides agree with TRBD1. V was clipped by 7 bases and J by 3 bases; unmatched bases: 7. CDR1 is MNHEY, CDR2 SVGAGI, per germline. The CDR3 is made up of 14 amino acids. CDR3 in DNA: TGTGCCAGCACCGGGACAGGCCGTTACTATGGCTACACCTTC. As protein: CASTGTGRYYGYTF.

V and J are TRBV14 and TRBJ2-2; D is undetermined. Trimming cost V 7 bases and J 4 bases, with 16 bases left between them. From germline, CDR1 is SGHDN and CDR2 FVKESK. This CDR3 is built from 15 residues. The DNA for the CDR3 is TGTGCCAGCACCCAGGCTCAGGCGAGCACCGGGGAGCTGTTTTTT. Its translation is CASTQAQASTGELFF.

This chain joins TRBV2 and TRBJ2-5; TRBD2 matches 12 bases. The CDR3 totals 17 residues. The V and J ends lost 0 bases and 2 bases, in that order; junction bases with no gene match: 4. Germline V gives CDR1 SNHLY, CDR2 FYNNEI. Here the CDR3 DNA reads TGTGCCAGCAGTGAAGCGCTTCTAGCGGGGGGGCAAGAGACCCAGTACTTC. Amino acid sequence: CASSEALLAGGQETQYF.

The CDR3 coding sequence is TGTGCCAGCGGGCAGGGGGCGCTGAGCAATCAGCCCCAGCATTTT. Translating it yields CASGQGALSNQPQHF. The chain uses TRBV2 and TRBJ1-5, with TRBD1 matching 8 bases. V dropped 8 bases and J dropped 1; count of bases not matched to a gene: 7. CDR1 SNHLY and CDR2 FYNNEI come from the germline V gene. The CDR3 is 15 amino acids.

The chain has TRBV6-5 and TRBJ1-1; TRBD1 aligns across 7 bases. The CDR3 totals 14 residues. Germline CDR1 is MNHEY and CDR2 is SVGAGI. Unmatched junction bases numbered 5, after V lost 4 bases and J lost 3 bases. The CDR3 nucleotides are TGTGCCAGCAGTTCACAGGGGTTGTACACTGAAGCTTTCTTT. This gives the protein CASSSQGLYTEAFF.